The source of this TCR beta chain is a study of T cell responses to AZD1222 COVID-19 vaccine. Study-level findings and limits: Only a handful of AZD1222 recipients, more than five in all, had baseline seropositivity. Repertoires were collected only later (after the peak T cell response had occurred). The study found vaccine-associated CD4 TCRs spanning spike, dominant at 160-218 and 743-854. Clonal diversity may have been underestimated, and the donors were mostly white British, with more females than males.

TCRdb's copy holds only in-frame clones and misses some; the assay was immunoSEQ multiplex PCR. The data show over 85,000 clones, with 85% to 95% seen just once and around 7.8% held by the top ten. Turning to this clone: Its specificity is not known.

The CDR3 extends over 14 amino acids. V lost 4 bases and J lost 4; bases outside the gene matches: 7. Germline-derived CDR1 and CDR2 are MNHEY and SMNVEV (reference sequence). Sequenced material: peripheral blood, taken on day 0 of AZD1222 vaccination. The sequence was collected from an adult in good health. The chain employs TRBV27 and TRBJ2-7, with 7 bases identical to TRBD1. The CDR3 sequence is CASSSSGQTYEQYF. CDR3 nucleotides: TGTGCCAGCAGTTCCTCGGGACAGACGTACGAGCAGTACTTC.